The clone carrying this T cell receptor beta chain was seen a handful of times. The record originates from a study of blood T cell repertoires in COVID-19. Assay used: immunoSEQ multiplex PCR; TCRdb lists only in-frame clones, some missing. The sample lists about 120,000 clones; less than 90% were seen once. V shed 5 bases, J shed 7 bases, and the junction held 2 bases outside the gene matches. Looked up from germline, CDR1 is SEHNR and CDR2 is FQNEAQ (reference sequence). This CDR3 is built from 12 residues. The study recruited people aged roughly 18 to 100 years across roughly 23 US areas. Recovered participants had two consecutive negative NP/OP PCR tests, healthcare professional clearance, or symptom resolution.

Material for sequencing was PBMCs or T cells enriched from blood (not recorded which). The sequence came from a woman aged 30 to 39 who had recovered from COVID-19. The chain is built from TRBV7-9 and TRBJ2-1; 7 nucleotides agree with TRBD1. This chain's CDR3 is CASSVRGNEQFF. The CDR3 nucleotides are TGTGCCAGCAGCGTCAGGGGGAATGAGCAGTTCTTC.